The 12 T cell receptor beta chains below all came from one sample that was sequenced in a study of T-cell reconstitution after alpha-beta-depleted transplantation in children (dated by TCRdb to 2016 to 2017). Libraries came from PCR. Sequencing used an Illumina HiSeq 2500. TCR library preparation used molecular barcoding, with unique molecular identifiers applied to normalize quantification of the TCRbeta repertoire. Starting from the raw public reads, TCRdb applied fastp trimming at Q25, assembled clones with MiXCR and retained in-frame beta chains. Rows are unified per CDR3 protein, each entry keeping the most common DNA and genes. Here the sample has 140,000 or so distinct CDR3 sequences; 8.8% occur a single time. 15% to 20% of the sample is taken by the ten largest. The treatment or condition label corresponds to: allogeneic hematopoietic cell transplantation with graft depleted of TCRalphabeta T cells and CD19 B cells.

Sequencing was performed on PBMCs, mostly from graft donor cells, taken 180 days after TCRalphabeta/CD19-depleted stem cell transplant. The receptors here all came from a female patient between 2 and 15 years old who had a stem cell transplant for congenital amegakaryocytic thrombocytopenia, so the T cells may come from the graft donor.

As concerns this clonotype: Being one base from a much bigger clone, this may be a read error. This CDR3 fails to terminate in the conserved phenylalanine or tryptophan, so it likely reflects a read error. The rearrangement links TRBV15 to TRBJ2-7, with D possibly being TRBD1 (6 bases). The CDR3 has 14 amino acids. V lost 1 base to trimming and J lost 6 bases, with 13 bases between them. From germline, CDR1 is LNHNV and CDR2 YYDKDF (reference sequence). CDR3 sequence (DNA): TGTGCCACCAGCAGAGGGCAGGGGTTATCCGAGCAGTACCTC. Amino acids: CATSRGQGLSEQYL.

The sample holds many counts of this clonotype. The chain couples TRBV12-3 or TRBV12-4 to TRBJ2-3; 10 bases are a match to TRBD2. The V segment lost 6 bases and the J segment 5 bases; nucleotides outside the gene matches: 8. The CDR3 contains 15 residues. The CDR3 loop is CASSSGTSAGDTQYF. CDR3 coding DNA: TGTGCCAGCAGCTCCGGGACTAGCGCCGGAGATACGCAGTATTTT.

This clonotype has just a few counts. The chain employs TRBV5-1 and TRBJ2-7; perhaps TRBD1 as D (5 bases). This CDR3 comprises 20 residues. Germline CDR1 is SGHRS and CDR2 is YFSETQ. Between the trimmed V and J ends, which lost 4 bases and 1 base, there was a span of 30 bases. The CDR3 protein is CASSPTPPHAARVGSYEQYF. The CDR3 DNA sequence: TGCGCCAGCAGCCCTACTCCCCCCCACGCGGCCAGGGTTGGTTCCTACGAGCAGTACTTC.

This clonotype was picked up many times. V gene TRBV5-1 combines with J gene TRBJ2-5, with D uncertain. The length of the CDR3 is 15 residues. Germline V gene sequence: CDR1 SGHRS, CDR2 YFSETQ. Trimming stripped 0 bases from V and 4 bases from J, with 13 bases between. The CDR3 reads CASSLGGRWGETQYF. As DNA, the CDR3 is TGCGCCAGCAGCTTGGGCGGACGATGGGGAGAGACCCAGTACTTC. The full variable domain, rest sourced from reference TRBV5-1 and TRBJ2-5, is KAGVTQTPRYLIKTRGQQVTLSCSPISGHRSVSWYQQTPGQGLQFLFEYFSETQRNKGNFPGRFSGRQFSNSRSEMNVSTLELGDSALYLCASSLGGRWGETQYFGPGTRLLVL.

V usage is TRBV7-6 and J usage is TRBJ2-3, with 11 nucleotides matching TRBD1. This CDR3 is built from 16 residues. The trim removed 1 base at V and 4 bases at J, leaving 4 bases unmatched. Germline V gene lookup returns CDR1 SGHVS and CDR2 FNYEAQ. The CDR3 region has the DNA TGTGCCAGCAGCTTAGTAGGGACAGGGGGTTCAGATACGCAGTATTTT. Encoded protein: CASSLVGTGGSDTQYF.

There are a few counts of this clonotype. V gene TRBV29-1 combines with J gene TRBJ2-5; TRBD1 or TRBD2 may be the D gene (6 bases each). The CDR3 contains 11 residues. V was cut by 7 bases and J by 4 bases, with 10 bases left in between. The V gene's germline CDR1 is SQVTM and CDR2 ANQGSEA. CDR3 coding DNA: TGCAGCGGCGGGACACGAGAGACCCAGTACTTC. This translates into CSGGTRETQYF.

In its sample, this clonotype was seen a few times. The chain links TRBV20-1 to TRBJ1-2; 8 nucleotides agree with TRBD1. The CDR3 consists of 17 residues. Germline lookup yields CDR1 DFQATT and CDR2 SNEGSKA (reference sequence). The ends lost 3 bases at V and 0 bases at J; junction bases unmatched: 12. DNA for the CDR3: TGCAGTGCTAGGAGGGGACAGGCAAGGGCAGCTAACTATGGCTACACCTTC. Translated: CSARRGQARAANYGYTF.

Many counts were recorded for this clonotype. This chain joins TRBV29-1 and TRBJ2-5; D remains ambiguous. Germline CDR1 is SQVTM and CDR2 is ANQGSEA. V shed 2 bases and J shed 5 bases, with 3 bases lying between them. The CDR3 sequence is 10 residues long. In DNA form, the CDR3 reads TGCAGCGTTGAACTGGAGACCCAGTACTTC. Its translation is CSVELETQYF.

The gene calls are TRBV12-3 or TRBV12-4 and TRBJ1-2; D remains unclear. V was cut by 7 bases and J by 4 bases, with 10 bases left in between. The length of the CDR3 is 12 residues. The CDR3 loop is CASTRPLYGYTF. In DNA, the CDR3 is TGTGCCAGCACCCGACCCCTCTATGGCTACACCTTC.

This clonotype was detected ten times or more. This sequence joins TRBV18 and TRBJ2-2; D may be TRBD1 (5 bases). Germline V gene lookup returns CDR1 KGHSH and CDR2 LQKENI. The CDR3 spans 15 residues. The V and J ends lost 0 bases and 4 bases respectively, with 9 bases between them. The CDR3 here is CASSPPSGRTGELFF. CDR3 bases: TGTGCCAGCTCACCACCGTCAGGGCGCACCGGGGAGCTGTTTTTT.

This clonotype has a count of ten or more. The CDR3 sequence is CASRSGTQHTEAFF. CDR3 DNA: TGTGCCAGCAGGTCCGGGACACAACACACTGAAGCTTTCTTT. This chain joins TRBV2 and TRBJ1-1, with a tentative D call TRBD1 (6 bases). Germline V gives CDR1 SNHLY, CDR2 FYNNEI. The CDR3 covers 14 residues. The V gene lost 6 bases and the J gene lost 3 bases, with 14 bases spanning the gap.

This clonotype was detected ten times or more. The chain employs TRBV5-1 and TRBJ2-3; 10 positions match TRBD2. Germline CDR1 is SGHRS and CDR2 is YFSETQ. After removal of 2 bases from V and 5 bases from J, the junction contained 14 bases not matched to a gene. The CDR3 loop spans 18 amino acids. The CDR3 DNA reads TGCGCCAGCAGCTTATATACCGACCTAGCGGGAGTGAGAGATACGCAGTATTTT. Its translation: CASSLYTDLAGVRDTQYF.